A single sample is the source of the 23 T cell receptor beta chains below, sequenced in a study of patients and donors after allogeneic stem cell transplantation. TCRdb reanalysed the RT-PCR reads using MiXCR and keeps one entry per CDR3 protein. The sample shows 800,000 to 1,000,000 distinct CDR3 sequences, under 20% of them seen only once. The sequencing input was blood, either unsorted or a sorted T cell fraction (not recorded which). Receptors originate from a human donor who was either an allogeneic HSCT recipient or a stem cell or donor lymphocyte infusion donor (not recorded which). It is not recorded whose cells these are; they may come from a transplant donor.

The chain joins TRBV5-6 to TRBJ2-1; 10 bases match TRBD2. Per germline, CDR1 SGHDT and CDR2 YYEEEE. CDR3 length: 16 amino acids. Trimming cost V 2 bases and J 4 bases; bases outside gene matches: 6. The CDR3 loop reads CASSFVTSGLYNEQFF. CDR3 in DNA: TGTGCCAGCAGCTTCGTGACTAGCGGGTTGTACAATGAGCAGTTCTTC.

In DNA, the CDR3 is TGTGCCAGTGAGGGATCCGATAATTCACCCCTCCACTTT. Translating gives CASEGSDNSPLHF. The chain joins TRBV9 to TRBJ1-6; D ambiguous. V was pared by 8 bases and J by 5 bases, with 11 bases between. The CDR3 runs to 13 residues. CDR1 SGDLS and CDR2 YYNGEE come from the germline V gene.

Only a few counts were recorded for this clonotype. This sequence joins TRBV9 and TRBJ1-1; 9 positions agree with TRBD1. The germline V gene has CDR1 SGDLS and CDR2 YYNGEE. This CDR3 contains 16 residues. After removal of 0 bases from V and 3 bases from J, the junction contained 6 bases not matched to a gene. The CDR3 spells CASSVASWTGDTEAFF. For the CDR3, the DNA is TGTGCCAGCAGCGTAGCTTCCTGGACAGGGGACACTGAAGCTTTCTTT.

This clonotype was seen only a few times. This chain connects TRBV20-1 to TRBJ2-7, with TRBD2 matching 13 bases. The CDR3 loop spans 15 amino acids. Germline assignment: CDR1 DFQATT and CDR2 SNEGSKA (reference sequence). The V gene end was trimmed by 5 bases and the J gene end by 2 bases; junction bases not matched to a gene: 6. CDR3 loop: CSALPTSGGAYEQYF. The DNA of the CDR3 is TGCAGTGCTCTGCCCACTAGCGGGGGGGCCTACGAGCAGTACTTC.

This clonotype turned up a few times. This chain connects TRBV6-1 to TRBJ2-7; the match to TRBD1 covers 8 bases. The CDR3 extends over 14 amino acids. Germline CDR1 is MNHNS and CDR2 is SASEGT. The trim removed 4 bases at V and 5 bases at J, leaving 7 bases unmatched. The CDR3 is CASSVRTGINEQYF. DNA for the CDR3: TGTGCCAGCAGTGTCCGGACAGGGATCAACGAGCAGTACTTC.

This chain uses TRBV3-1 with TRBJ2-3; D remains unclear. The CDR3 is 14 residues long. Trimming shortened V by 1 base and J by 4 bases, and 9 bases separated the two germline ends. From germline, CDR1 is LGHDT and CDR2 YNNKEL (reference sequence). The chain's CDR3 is CASSQGVAPDTQYF. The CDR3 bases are TGTGCCAGCAGCCAAGGGGTAGCCCCAGATACGCAGTATTTT.

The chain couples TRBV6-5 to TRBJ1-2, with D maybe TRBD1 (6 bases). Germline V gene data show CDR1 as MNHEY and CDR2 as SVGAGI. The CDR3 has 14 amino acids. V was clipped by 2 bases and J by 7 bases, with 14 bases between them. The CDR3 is CASSYPGRGGGYTF. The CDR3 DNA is TGTGCCAGCAGTTACCCCGGCAGGGGCGGTGGCTACACCTTC.

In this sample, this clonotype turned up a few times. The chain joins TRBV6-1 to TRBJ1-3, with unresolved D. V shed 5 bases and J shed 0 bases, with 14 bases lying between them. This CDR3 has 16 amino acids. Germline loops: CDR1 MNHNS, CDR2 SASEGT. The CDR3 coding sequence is TGTGCCAGCAGTCCCAGTGGGCCAATCTCTGGAAACACCATATATTTT. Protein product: CASSPSGPISGNTIYF.

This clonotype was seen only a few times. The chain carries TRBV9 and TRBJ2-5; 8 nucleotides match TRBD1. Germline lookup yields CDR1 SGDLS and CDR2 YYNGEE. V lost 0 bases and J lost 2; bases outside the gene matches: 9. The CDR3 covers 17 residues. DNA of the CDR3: TGTGCCAGCAGCGTAGGGACAGGGCCAACCCCTCAAGAGACCCAGTACTTC. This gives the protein CASSVGTGPTPQETQYF. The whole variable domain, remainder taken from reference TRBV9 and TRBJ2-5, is DSGVTQTPKHLITATGQRVTLRCSPRSGDLSVYWYQQSLDQGLQFLIQYYNGEERAKGNILERFSAQQFPDLHSELNLSSLELGDSALYFCASSVGTGPTPQETQYFGPGTRLLVL.

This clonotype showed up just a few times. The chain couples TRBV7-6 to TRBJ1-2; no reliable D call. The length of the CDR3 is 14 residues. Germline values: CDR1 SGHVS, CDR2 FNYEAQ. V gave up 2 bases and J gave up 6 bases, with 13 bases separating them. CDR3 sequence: CASSLFPNGNGYTF. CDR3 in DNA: TGTGCCAGCAGCTTATTTCCCAACGGTAATGGCTACACCTTC.

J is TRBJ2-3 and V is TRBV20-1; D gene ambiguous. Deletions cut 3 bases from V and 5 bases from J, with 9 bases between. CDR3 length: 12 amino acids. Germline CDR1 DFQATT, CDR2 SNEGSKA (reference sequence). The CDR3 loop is CSARPERDTQYF. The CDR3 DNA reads TGCAGTGCTAGGCCCGAAAGAGATACGCAGTATTTT.

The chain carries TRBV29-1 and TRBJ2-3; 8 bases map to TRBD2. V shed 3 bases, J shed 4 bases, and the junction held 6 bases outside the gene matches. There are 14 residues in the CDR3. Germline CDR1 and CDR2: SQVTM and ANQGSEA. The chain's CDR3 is CSVEVGLASDTQYF. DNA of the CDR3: TGCAGCGTTGAGGTCGGACTAGCCTCAGATACGCAGTATTTT.

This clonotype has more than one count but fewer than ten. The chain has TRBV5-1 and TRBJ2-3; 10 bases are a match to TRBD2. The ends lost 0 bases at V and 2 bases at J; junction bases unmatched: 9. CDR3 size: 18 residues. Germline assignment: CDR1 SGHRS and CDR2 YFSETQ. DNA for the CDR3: TGCGCCAGCAGCTTGGGTCCCCTTAGCGGGAGGTACACAGATACGCAGTATTTT. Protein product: CASSLGPLSGRYTDTQYF.

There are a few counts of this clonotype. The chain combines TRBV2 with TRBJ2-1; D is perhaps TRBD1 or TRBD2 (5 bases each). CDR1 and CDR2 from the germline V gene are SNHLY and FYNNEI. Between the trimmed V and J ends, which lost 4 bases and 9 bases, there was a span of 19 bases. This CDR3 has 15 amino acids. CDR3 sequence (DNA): TGTGCCAGCAGTGCGGGGCTACTAGTCGCTGGTGAGCAGTTCTTC. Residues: CASSAGLLVAGEQFF. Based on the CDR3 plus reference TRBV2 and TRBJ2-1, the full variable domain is EPEVTQTPSHQVTQMGQEVILRCVPISNHLYFYWYRQILGQKVEFLVSFYNNEISEKSEIFDDQFSVERPDGSNFTLKIRSTKLEDSAMYFCASSAGLLVAGEQFFGPGTRLTVL.

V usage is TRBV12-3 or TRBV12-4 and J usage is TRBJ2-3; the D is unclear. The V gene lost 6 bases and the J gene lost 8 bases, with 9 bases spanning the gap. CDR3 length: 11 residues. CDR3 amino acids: CASRETRTQYF. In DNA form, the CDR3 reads TGTGCCAGCAGAGAGACTCGTACGCAGTATTTT.

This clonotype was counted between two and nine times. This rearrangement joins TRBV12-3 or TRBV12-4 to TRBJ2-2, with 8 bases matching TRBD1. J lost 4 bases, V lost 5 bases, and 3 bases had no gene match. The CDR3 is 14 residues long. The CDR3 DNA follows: TGTGCCAGCAGTGGGGACAGGCCCACCGGGGAGCTGTTTTTT. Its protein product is CASSGDRPTGELFF.

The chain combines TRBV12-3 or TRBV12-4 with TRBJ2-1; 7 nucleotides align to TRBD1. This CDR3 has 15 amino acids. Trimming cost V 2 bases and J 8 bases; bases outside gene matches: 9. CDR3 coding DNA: TGTGCCAGCAGTTTACTACAGGGGCTGGGCGATGAGCAGTTCTTC. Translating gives CASSLLQGLGDEQFF.

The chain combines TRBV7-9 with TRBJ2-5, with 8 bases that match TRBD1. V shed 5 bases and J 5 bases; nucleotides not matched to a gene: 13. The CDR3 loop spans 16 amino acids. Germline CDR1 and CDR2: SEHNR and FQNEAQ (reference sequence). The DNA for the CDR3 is TGTGCCAGCAGCCCAATGGACAGGGCGCGCGGGGAGACCCAGTACTTC. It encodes CASSPMDRARGETQYF.

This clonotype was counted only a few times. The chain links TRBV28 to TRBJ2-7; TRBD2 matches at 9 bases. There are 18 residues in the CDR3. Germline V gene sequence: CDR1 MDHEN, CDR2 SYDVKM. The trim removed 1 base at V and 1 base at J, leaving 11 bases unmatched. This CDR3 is CASSLLGVAGAVSYEQYF. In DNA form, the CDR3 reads TGTGCCAGCAGTTTATTAGGGGTAGCGGGGGCCGTTTCCTACGAGCAGTACTTC.

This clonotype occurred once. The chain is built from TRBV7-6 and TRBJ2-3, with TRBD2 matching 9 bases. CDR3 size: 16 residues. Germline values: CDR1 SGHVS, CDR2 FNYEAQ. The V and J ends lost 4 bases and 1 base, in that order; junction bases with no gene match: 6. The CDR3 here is CASSSFSGSGTDTQYF. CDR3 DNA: TGTGCCAGCAGCTCTTTTAGCGGGAGTGGCACAGATACGCAGTATTTT.

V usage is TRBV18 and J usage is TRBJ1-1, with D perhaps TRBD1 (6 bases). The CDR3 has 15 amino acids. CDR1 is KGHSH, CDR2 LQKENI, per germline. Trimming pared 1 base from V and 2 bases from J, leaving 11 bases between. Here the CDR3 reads CASSPREGVNTEAFF. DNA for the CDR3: TGTGCCAGCTCACCACGAGAGGGGGTTAACACTGAAGCTTTCTTT.

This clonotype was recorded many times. In nucleotides, the CDR3 is TGCGCCAGCAGCCCCCGAAGGGCGGGGGCCCTCTACAATGAGCAGTTCTTC. Amino acid sequence: CASSPRRAGALYNEQFF. The V call is TRBV4-3, the J call TRBJ2-1; TRBD2 is a possible D gene (7 bases). V was clipped by 4 bases and J by 3 bases, with 19 bases between them. Looked up from germline, CDR1 is LGHNA and CDR2 is YSLEER. CDR3 length: 17 residues.

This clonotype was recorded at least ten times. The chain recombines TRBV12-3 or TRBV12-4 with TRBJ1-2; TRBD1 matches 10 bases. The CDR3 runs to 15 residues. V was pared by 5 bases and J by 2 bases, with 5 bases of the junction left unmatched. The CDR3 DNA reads TGTGCCAGCAGTCCGTGGACAGGGGGAAACTATGGCTACACCTTC. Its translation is CASSPWTGGNYGYTF.